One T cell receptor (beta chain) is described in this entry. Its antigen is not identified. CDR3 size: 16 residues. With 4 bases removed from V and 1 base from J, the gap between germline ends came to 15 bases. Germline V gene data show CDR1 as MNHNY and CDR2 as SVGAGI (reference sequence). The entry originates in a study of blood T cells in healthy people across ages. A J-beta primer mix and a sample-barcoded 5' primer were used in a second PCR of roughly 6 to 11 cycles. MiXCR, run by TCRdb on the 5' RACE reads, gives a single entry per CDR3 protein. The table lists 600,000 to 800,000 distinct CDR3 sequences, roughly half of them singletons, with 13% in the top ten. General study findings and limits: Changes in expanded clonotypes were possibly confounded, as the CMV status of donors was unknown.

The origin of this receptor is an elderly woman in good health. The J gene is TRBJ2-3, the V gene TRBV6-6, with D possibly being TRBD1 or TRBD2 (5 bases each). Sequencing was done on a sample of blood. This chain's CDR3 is CASSLHRDRGTDTQYF. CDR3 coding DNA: TGTGCCAGCAGTTTACACCGGGACCGCGGCACAGATACGCAGTATTTT.